This TCR beta chain was recorded in a study of cytomegalovirus exposure and HLA in healthy donors. Whole-study findings and limits: Presence/absence analyses assumed roughly uniform sequencing depth across donors, which may not hold. Immune exposure information available was restricted to CMV serostatus. In an earlier analysis, in some 500 donors, most V segments appeared productive either ~87% or ~30% of the time. Common viral pathogens (according to a later analysis) appeared linked to several of the most significant clusters.

PCR amplification relied on 60 Vbeta primers (plus 13 Jbeta primers). Measured with immunoSEQ multiplex PCR; TCRdb has only the in-frame clones, and not every one. The data contain 50,000 or so clones, about 72% of them singletons. Note on this clone: The target antigen is unknown.

This receptor was obtained from a man aged 30-40 years in good health and CMV-seronegative. The sequenced sample was PBMCs.

The CDR3 sequence: CAISKQGQAFNTEAFF. CDR3 nucleotide sequence: TGTGCCATCAGTAAACAGGGACAGGCCTTTAACACTGAAGCTTTCTTT. V gene TRBV10-3 combines with J gene TRBJ1-1; TRBD1 agrees at 8 bases. V lost 5 bases and J lost 2; bases outside the gene matches: 10. Germline values: CDR1 ENHRY, CDR2 SYGVKD. This CDR3 is 16 amino acids long.